This T cell receptor beta chain was observed in a study of cytomegalovirus exposure and HLA in healthy donors. The CDR3 is made up of 16 amino acids. The trim removed 2 bases at V and 5 bases at J, leaving 6 bases unmatched. Germline values: CDR1 SGHTA, CDR2 FQGTGA. Using immunoSEQ multiplex PCR, the repertoire was profiled, and TCRdb retains in-frame clones only, with some absent. This repertoire shows some 170,000 clones, 84% found once; its top ten account for roughly a tenth. Sequenced material: PBMCs. The genes are TRBV7-3 and TRBJ2-2, with TRBD2 matching over 9 bases. This clonotype was obtained from a man aged 25-40 years in good health and CMV-seropositive. This CDR3 is CASSLVAGAGTGELFF. The CDR3, as DNA: TGTGCCAGCAGCTTAGTAGCGGGGGCCGGGACCGGGGAGCTGTTTTTT.